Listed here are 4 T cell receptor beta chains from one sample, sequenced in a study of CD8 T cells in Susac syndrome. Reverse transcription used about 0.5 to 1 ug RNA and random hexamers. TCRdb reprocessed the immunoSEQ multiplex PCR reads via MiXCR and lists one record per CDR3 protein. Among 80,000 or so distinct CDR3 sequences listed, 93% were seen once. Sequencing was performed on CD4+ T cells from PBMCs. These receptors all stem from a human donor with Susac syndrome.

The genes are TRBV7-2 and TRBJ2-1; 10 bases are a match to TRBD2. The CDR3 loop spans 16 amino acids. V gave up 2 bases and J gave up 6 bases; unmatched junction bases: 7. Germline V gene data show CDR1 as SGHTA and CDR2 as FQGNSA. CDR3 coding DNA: TGTGCCAGCAGCTTAACCGGACTAGCGGTGACCAATGAGCAGTTCTTC. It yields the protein CASSLTGLAVTNEQFF.

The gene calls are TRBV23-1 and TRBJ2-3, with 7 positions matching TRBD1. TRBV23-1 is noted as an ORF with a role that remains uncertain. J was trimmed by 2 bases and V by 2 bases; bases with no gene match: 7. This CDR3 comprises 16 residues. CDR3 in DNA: TGCGCCAGCAGTCAACTGGGACAGAACACCACAGATACGCAGTATTTT. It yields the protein CASSQLGQNTTDTQYF.

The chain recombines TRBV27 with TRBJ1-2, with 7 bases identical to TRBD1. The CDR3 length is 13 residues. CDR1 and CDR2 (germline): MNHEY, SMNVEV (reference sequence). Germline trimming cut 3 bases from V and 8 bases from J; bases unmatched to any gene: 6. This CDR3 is CASSLATGTGYTF. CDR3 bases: TGTGCCAGCAGTTTGGCGACAGGGACGGGCTACACCTTC.

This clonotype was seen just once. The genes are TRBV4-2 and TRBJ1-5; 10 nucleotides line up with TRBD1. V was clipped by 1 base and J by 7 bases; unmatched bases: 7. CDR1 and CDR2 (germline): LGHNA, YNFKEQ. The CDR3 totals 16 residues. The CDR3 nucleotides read TGTGCCAGCAGCCAAGCGGACAGGGGGGTAGGGCAGCCCCAGCATTTT. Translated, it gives CASSQADRGVGQPQHF.